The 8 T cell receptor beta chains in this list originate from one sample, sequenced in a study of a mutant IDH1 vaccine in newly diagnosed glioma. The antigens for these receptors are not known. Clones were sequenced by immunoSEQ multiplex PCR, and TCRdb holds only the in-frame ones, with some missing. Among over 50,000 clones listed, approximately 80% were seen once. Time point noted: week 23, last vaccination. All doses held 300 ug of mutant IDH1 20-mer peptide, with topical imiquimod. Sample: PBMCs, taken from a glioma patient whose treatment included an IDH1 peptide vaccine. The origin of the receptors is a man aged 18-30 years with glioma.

The DNA of the CDR3 is TGTGCCAGTACCCCGGGACGGACAGATCAGCCCCAGCATTTT. It encodes CASTPGRTDQPQHF. The V and J genes are TRBV19 and TRBJ1-5; D is perhaps TRBD1 (6 bases). Germline V gene data show CDR1 as LNHDA and CDR2 as SQIVND (reference sequence). There are 14 residues in the CDR3. V lost 7 bases, J lost 5 bases, and 15 bases lay in between.

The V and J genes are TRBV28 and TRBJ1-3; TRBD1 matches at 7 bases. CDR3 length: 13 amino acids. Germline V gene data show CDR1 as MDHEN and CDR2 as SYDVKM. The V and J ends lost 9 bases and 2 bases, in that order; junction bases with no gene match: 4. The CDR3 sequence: CASKTGAGNTIYF. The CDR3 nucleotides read TGTGCCAGTAAAACAGGGGCTGGAAACACCATATATTTT. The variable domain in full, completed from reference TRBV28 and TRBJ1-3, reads DVKVTQSSRYLVKRTGEKVFLECVQDMDHENMFWYRQDPGLGLRLIYFSYDVKMKEKGDIPEGYSVSREKKERFSLILESASTNQTSMYLCASKTGAGNTIYFGEGSWLTVV.

CDR3 DNA: TGTGCCAGCAGTTTATATTCCGAACGTATCTACGAGCAGTACTTC. Encoded protein: CASSLYSERIYEQYF. V is TRBV27 and J is TRBJ2-7; D not certain. This CDR3 comprises 15 residues. CDR1 MNHEY and CDR2 SMNVEV come from the germline V gene (reference sequence). V shed 1 base and J shed 3 bases, with 13 bases lying between them.

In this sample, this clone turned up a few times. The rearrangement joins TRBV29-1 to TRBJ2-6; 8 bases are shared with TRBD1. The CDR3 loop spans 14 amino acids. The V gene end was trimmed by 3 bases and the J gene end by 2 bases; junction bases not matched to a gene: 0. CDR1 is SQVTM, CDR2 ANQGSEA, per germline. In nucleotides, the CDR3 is TGCAGCGTTGAGACAGGGGCTGGGGCCAACGTCCTGACTTTC. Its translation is CSVETGAGANVLTF.

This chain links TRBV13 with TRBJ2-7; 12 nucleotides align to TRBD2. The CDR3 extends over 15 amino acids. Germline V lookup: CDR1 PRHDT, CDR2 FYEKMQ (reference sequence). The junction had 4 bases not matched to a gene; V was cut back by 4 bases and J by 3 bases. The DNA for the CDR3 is TGTGCCAGCAGCTCGACTAGCGGGAGACACTACGAGCAGTACTTC. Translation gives CASSSTSGRHYEQYF.

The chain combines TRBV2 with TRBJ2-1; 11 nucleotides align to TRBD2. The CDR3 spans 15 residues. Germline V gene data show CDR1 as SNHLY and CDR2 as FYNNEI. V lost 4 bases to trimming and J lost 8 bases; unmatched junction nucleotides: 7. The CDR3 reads CASSGLAGGPDEQFF. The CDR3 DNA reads TGTGCCAGCAGTGGATTAGCGGGAGGGCCCGATGAGCAGTTCTTC.

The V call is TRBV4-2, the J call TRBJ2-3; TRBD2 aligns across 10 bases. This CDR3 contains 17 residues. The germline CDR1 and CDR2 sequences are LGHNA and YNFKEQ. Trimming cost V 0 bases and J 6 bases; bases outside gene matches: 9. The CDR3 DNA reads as TGTGCCAGCAGCCAAGATGATCTAGCGGGAGTGTTGGATACGCAGTATTTT. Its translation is CASSQDDLAGVLDTQYF.

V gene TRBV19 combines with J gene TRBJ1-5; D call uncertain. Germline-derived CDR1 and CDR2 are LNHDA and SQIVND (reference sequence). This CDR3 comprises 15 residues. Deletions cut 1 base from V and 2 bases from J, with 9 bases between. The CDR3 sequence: CASSIVGWGNQPQHF. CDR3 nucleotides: TGTGCCAGTAGTATAGTGGGCTGGGGCAATCAGCCCCAGCATTTT. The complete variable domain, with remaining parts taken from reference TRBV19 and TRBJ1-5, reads DGGITQSPKYLFRKEGQNVTLSCEQNLNHDAMYWYRQDPGQGLRLIYYSQIVNDFQKGDIAEGYSVSREKKESFPLTVTSAQKNPTAFYLCASSIVGWGNQPQHFGDGTRLSIL.